The 26 T cell receptor beta chains presented below share a single source sample, sequenced in a study of blood T cell repertoires in COVID-19. Measured with immunoSEQ multiplex PCR; TCRdb has only the in-frame clones, and not every one. The sample contains some 45,000 clones, about 84% of which appear only once. The specimen sequenced was peripheral blood. The receptor source for this set is a man aged 60 to 75 with acute or convalescent COVID-19.

The chain's CDR3 is CASNEGRTYNEQFF. The CDR3, as DNA: TGTGCCAGCAATGAGGGGCGAACTTACAATGAGCAGTTCTTC. The chain joins TRBV2 to TRBJ2-1; D is tentatively TRBD1 or TRBD2 (5 bases each). Looked up from germline, CDR1 is SNHLY and CDR2 is FYNNEI. The length of the CDR3 is 14 residues. V was clipped by 7 bases and J by 4 bases, with 14 bases between them.

V usage is TRBV11-3 and J usage is TRBJ2-1, with TRBD2 identical over 10 bases. The length of the CDR3 is 16 residues. Trimming removed 2 bases from V and 6 bases from J; junction bases left unmatched: 7. Per germline, CDR1 SGHNT and CDR2 YENEEA. CDR3 amino acids: CASSLRTSGFRNEQFF. The CDR3 nucleotides read TGTGCCAGCAGCTTAAGGACTAGCGGATTCCGCAATGAGCAGTTCTTC.

The chain links TRBV6-5 to TRBJ1-2; D gene unclear. CDR3 size: 15 residues. Germline V CDR1 and CDR2: MNHEY, SVGAGI. The germline V and J ends were trimmed by 7 bases and 3 bases, with 18 bases remaining between them. CDR3 DNA sequence: TGTGCCAGCAAAACGACCGCGGAGACTTACTATGGCTACACCTTC. Translated: CASKTTAETYYGYTF.

The rearrangement links TRBV11-3 to TRBJ1-1, with D possibly being TRBD1 (5 bases). Trimming stripped 5 bases from V and 5 bases from J, with 15 bases between. Germline CDR1 and CDR2: SGHNT and YENEEA. CDR3 length: 14 amino acids. CDR3 in amino acids: CASSPSGDGTEAFF. For the CDR3, the DNA is TGTGCCAGCAGCCCATCGGGGGACGGGACTGAAGCTTTCTTT.

This sequence joins TRBV5-1 and TRBJ1-1; D is unresolved. Germline CDR1 SGHRS, CDR2 YFSETQ. V gave up 0 bases and J gave up 9 bases, with 12 bases separating them. This CDR3 contains 13 residues. The CDR3 bases are TGCGCCAGCAGCTTGGCGGGAGAGTCTAAAGCTTTCTTT. Amino acid sequence: CASSLAGESKAFF.

The V gene is TRBV9, the J gene TRBJ2-1; D might be TRBD2 (7 bases). Germline V gene sequence: CDR1 SGDLS, CDR2 YYNGEE. With 3 bases removed from V and 6 bases from J, the gap between germline ends came to 13 bases. The CDR3 length is 14 residues. The CDR3 reads CASSGGGGANEQFF. CDR3 bases: TGTGCCAGCAGCGGGGGTGGGGGGGCCAATGAGCAGTTCTTC.

This chain uses TRBV2 with TRBJ1-1; the match to TRBD1 covers 7 bases. The germline V gene has CDR1 SNHLY and CDR2 FYNNEI. The CDR3 runs to 16 residues. V lost 3 bases to trimming and J lost 1 base; unmatched junction nucleotides: 8. The CDR3 spells CASSDRDRISNTEAFF. In nucleotides, the CDR3 is TGTGCCAGCAGTGACCGGGACAGAATATCGAACACTGAAGCTTTCTTT.

This CDR3 is CAISDRGFTDTQYF. CDR3 coding DNA: TGTGCCATCTCGGACAGGGGGTTCACAGATACGCAGTATTTT. The chain carries TRBV19 and TRBJ2-3; 10 bases are a match to TRBD1. Germline assignment: CDR1 LNHDA and CDR2 SQIVND (reference sequence). V lost 10 bases and J lost 2; bases outside the gene matches: 6. The CDR3 is 14 residues long.

The chain employs TRBV19 and TRBJ1-1; 9 nucleotides line up with TRBD1. The V segment lost 6 bases and the J segment 1 base; nucleotides outside the gene matches: 6. Germline V gene lookup returns CDR1 LNHDA and CDR2 SQIVND (reference sequence). CDR3 size: 15 residues. This CDR3 reads CASSYPTGGNTEAFF. In DNA form, the CDR3 reads TGTGCCAGTAGCTACCCGACAGGGGGGAACACTGAAGCTTTCTTT.

The V gene is TRBV11-3, the J gene TRBJ2-2; a possible D gene is TRBD1 (6 bases). V lost 3 bases to trimming and J lost 4 bases, with 18 bases between them. This CDR3 has 17 amino acids. CDR1 is SGHNT and CDR2 is YENEEA in the germline V gene. This CDR3 reads CASSFGVGDTGTGELFF. The CDR3 DNA reads as TGTGCCAGCAGCTTTGGGGTTGGGGACACTGGCACCGGGGAGCTGTTTTTT.

The chain has TRBV15 and TRBJ2-3; D ambiguous. Trimming stripped 0 bases from V and 12 bases from J, with 10 bases between. The CDR3 loop spans 12 amino acids. Per germline, CDR1 LNHNV and CDR2 YYDKDF (reference sequence). The CDR3 DNA is TGTGCCACCAGCAGAGATATGGGCAGTCAGTATTTT. Protein product: CATSRDMGSQYF.

This clone has just a few counts. J is TRBJ1-2 and V is TRBV27; 8 bases are a match to TRBD1. CDR1 and CDR2 from the germline V gene are MNHEY and SMNVEV (reference sequence). This CDR3 has 15 amino acids. The V gene end was trimmed by 5 bases and the J gene end by 4 bases; junction bases not matched to a gene: 9. The CDR3 DNA follows: TGTGCCAGCAGTCCCGGGACAGGATTGGGCTATGGCTACACCTTC. It yields the protein CASSPGTGLGYGYTF.

This chain joins TRBV2 and TRBJ2-3, with D possibly matching TRBD1 (5 bases). V was pared by 4 bases and J by 7 bases, with 12 bases between. The CDR3 extends over 13 amino acids. The germline CDR1 and CDR2 sequences are SNHLY and FYNNEI. The CDR3 coding sequence is TGTGCCAGCAGTGCTGACAGAATCAATACGCAGTATTTT. Its translation: CASSADRINTQYF.

V and J are TRBV6-5 and TRBJ2-3; 11 bases fit TRBD1. Losses at the gene ends were 6 bases for V and 4 bases for J; bases not matched to a gene: 6. CDR3 length: 15 amino acids. Germline V gives CDR1 MNHEY, CDR2 SVGAGI. As DNA, the CDR3 is TGTGCCAGCAGCGCCGGGACAGGGGGATCAGATACGCAGTATTTT. It codes for CASSAGTGGSDTQYF.

By frequency in the sample, this clone is large. The chain links TRBV19 to TRBJ2-1, with 7 bases lining up with TRBD1. The V gene's germline CDR1 is LNHDA and CDR2 SQIVND (reference sequence). The V gene end was trimmed by 1 base and the J gene end by 6 bases; junction bases not matched to a gene: 3. The CDR3 sequence is 14 residues long. In nucleotides, the CDR3 is TGTGCCAGTAGTATAGTTGCAGGGGGCAATGAGCAGTTCTTC. This gives the protein CASSIVAGGNEQFF.

The chain joins TRBV5-6 to TRBJ1-2, with 9 bases identical to TRBD1. Germline assignment: CDR1 SGHDT and CDR2 YYEEEE. CDR3 size: 16 residues. J was trimmed by 2 bases and V by 4 bases; bases with no gene match: 9. CDR3 residues: CASSLSWDRANYGYTF. Written as DNA, the CDR3 is TGTGCCAGCAGCCTCTCCTGGGACAGGGCAAACTATGGCTACACCTTC.

The rearrangement uses TRBV6-2 or TRBV6-3 and TRBJ2-5, with a weak D call TRBD1 (5 bases). Germline CDR1 MNHEY, CDR2 SVGEGT. Trimming shortened V by 0 bases and J by 1 base, and 15 bases separated the two germline ends. This CDR3 spans 17 amino acids. In DNA form, the CDR3 reads TGTGCCAGCAGTTACTCGATCCTGCCCAGGGCCCAAGAGACCCAGTACTTC. The encoded protein is CASSYSILPRAQETQYF.

The CDR3: CASSLTPGDTQYF. CDR3 in DNA: TGTGCCAGCAGCTTAACCCCCGGAGATACGCAGTATTTT. This chain links TRBV7-3 with TRBJ2-3; D gene unclear. The CDR3 is 13 residues long. The V end lost 0 bases, the J end lost 5 bases, and 6 bases lay between the germline ends. CDR1 and CDR2 from the germline V gene are SGHTA and FQGTGA. Based on the CDR3 plus reference TRBV7-3 and TRBJ2-3, the full variable domain is GAGVSQTPSNKVTEKGKYVELRCDPISGHTALYWYRQSLGQGPEFLIYFQGTGAADDSGLPNDRFFAVRPEGSVSTLKIQRTERGDSAVYLCASSLTPGDTQYFGPGTRLTVL.

The genes are TRBV24-1 and TRBJ2-5; the match to TRBD1 covers 8 bases. Losses at the gene ends were 4 bases for V and 5 bases for J; bases not matched to a gene: 11. The CDR3 covers 16 residues. The V gene's germline CDR1 is KGHDR and CDR2 SFDVKD. The CDR3 DNA sequence: TGTGCCACCAGTGAGGAGATCAGGGGGCTCGGGGAGACCCAGTACTTC. It encodes CATSEEIRGLGETQYF.

This chain connects TRBV19 to TRBJ1-5; D not resolved. V was trimmed by 5 bases and J by 2 bases, leaving 13 bases between them. Germline loops: CDR1 LNHDA, CDR2 SQIVND (reference sequence). CDR3 length equals 15 residues. DNA of the CDR3: TGTGCCAGTAGTCCCGCCGGGGTAGGCAATCAGCCCCAGCATTTT. Protein sequence: CASSPAGVGNQPQHF.

The J gene is TRBJ2-6, the V gene TRBV27; the match to TRBD1 covers 9 bases. CDR1 is MNHEY, CDR2 SMNVEV, per germline (reference sequence). This CDR3 is built from 16 residues. The V gene end was trimmed by 4 bases and the J gene end by 4 bases; junction bases not matched to a gene: 5. This CDR3 reads CASSSGTGSGANVLTF. The CDR3 bases are TGTGCCAGCAGTTCCGGGACAGGGTCCGGGGCCAACGTCCTGACTTTC.

This rearrangement joins TRBV5-6 to TRBJ1-1; no definite D call. The germline V gene has CDR1 SGHDT and CDR2 YYEEEE. This CDR3 is built from 14 residues. The V gene lost 0 bases and the J gene lost 5 bases, with 11 bases spanning the gap. The CDR3 DNA is TGTGCCAGCAGCTTGGGTGGCCGCGGGACTGAAGCTTTCTTT. Its translation: CASSLGGRGTEAFF.

V and J are TRBV2 and TRBJ1-5; a possible D gene is TRBD1 (6 bases). V lost 5 bases and J lost 7, with 15 bases in between. Germline lookup yields CDR1 SNHLY and CDR2 FYNNEI. This CDR3 spans 14 amino acids. CDR3 DNA sequence: TGTGCCAGCAGTCAACAGGGAGGGAGGCAGCCCCAGCATTTT. It translates to CASSQQGGRQPQHF.

The chain uses TRBV5-8 and TRBJ1-2; D unresolved. Trimming stripped 3 bases from V and 1 base from J, with 7 bases between. The CDR3 is made up of 13 amino acids. Germline-derived CDR1 and CDR2 are SGHTS and YDEGEE. CDR3 coding DNA: TGTGCCAGCAGCTCAAGAGATAACTATGGCTACACCTTC. This codes for CASSSRDNYGYTF.

This clone appeared a single time. The J gene is TRBJ1-4, the V gene TRBV29-1; unclear D gene. The CDR3 runs 14 residues. CDR1 is SQVTM and CDR2 is ANQGSEA in the germline V gene. V lost 0 bases to trimming and J lost 5 bases, with 10 bases between them. CDR3 nucleotides: TGCAGCGTTGAAGACTCCCGAGGGAATGAAAAACTGTTTTTT. Protein: CSVEDSRGNEKLFF.

This chain links TRBV18 with TRBJ1-2, with D possibly being TRBD1 (5 bases). Per germline, CDR1 KGHSH and CDR2 LQKENI. Trimming pared 3 bases from V and 5 bases from J, leaving 10 bases between. This CDR3 contains 13 residues. CDR3 region: CASSPREGYGYTF. Written as DNA, the CDR3 is TGTGCCAGCTCACCCAGGGAGGGTTATGGCTACACCTTC.